What follows are 27 T cell receptor beta chains derived from one specimen sequenced in a study of CXCR3-negative and CXCR3-positive naive CD8 T cells. Antigens of these TCRs are unknown. Study-level findings and limits: TRB CDR3s of CXCR3-positive naive cells were more hydrophobic than those of CXCR3-negative naive cells.

The TRB libraries of cDNA were built by UMI-labeled 5' RACE. Following a re-call of the 5' RACE reads, TCRdb has one entry per CDR3 protein and lacks DNA. This repertoire comprises tens of thousands of distinct CDR3 sequences; its ten largest clones make up 0.53%. The sample comprised naive CXCR3+ CD8+ T cells from blood. Subset: CD45RO-CCR7+CD27+CD95- naive CD8+ T cells expressing CXCR3 (TNR3+). Source of these receptors: a human donor in good health. Some clones in this sample may be carry-over from other donors' samples.

The chain joins TRBV30 to TRBJ2-1; TCRdb's assignment of TRBD1 cannot be checked, as there is no DNA. The CDR3 is made up of 12 amino acids. From germline, CDR1 is GTSNPN and CDR2 SVGIG (reference sequence). The CDR3 loop is CAWGRDREEQFF.

V and J are TRBV12-3 or TRBV12-4 and TRBJ2-5. This CDR3 is built from 13 residues. Here the CDR3 reads CASSIAGRETQYF.

The V and J genes are TRBV18 and TRBJ2-1. Per germline, CDR1 KGHSH and CDR2 LQKENI. This CDR3 has 16 residues. This CDR3 reads CASSPPEGSSYNEQFF. The variable domain in full, with the rest retrieved from reference TRBV18 and TRBJ2-1, is NAGVMQNPRHLVRRRGQEARLRCSPMKGHSHVYWYRQLPEEGLKFMVYLQKENIIDESGMPKERFSAEFPKEGPSILRIQQVVRGDSAAYFCASSPPEGSSYNEQFFGPGTRLTVL.

The chain links TRBV20-1 to TRBJ2-3; TCRdb lists TRBD1, though no DNA is available to test this call. This CDR3 comprises 16 residues. Germline values: CDR1 DFQATT, CDR2 SNEGSKA (reference sequence). The CDR3: CSATTPERPTTDTQYF.

The J gene is TRBJ2-3, the V gene TRBV20-1; the D gene TCRdb calls, TRBD2, cannot be checked with no DNA. The germline gives CDR1 DFQATT, CDR2 SNEGSKA (reference sequence). The CDR3 runs to 16 residues. The CDR3 loop is CSAYPSSGGVGDTQYF.

This sequence joins TRBV20-1 and TRBJ2-3; absent DNA, TCRdb's TRBD2 call cannot be checked. Germline V CDR1 and CDR2: DFQATT, SNEGSKA (reference sequence). This CDR3 region has 17 residues. This CDR3 is CSHLLAGGVLSTDTQYF.

This chain joins TRBV20-1 and TRBJ1-2. Germline V gene data show CDR1 as DFQATT and CDR2 as SNEGSKA (reference sequence). The CDR3 covers 12 residues. CDR3 sequence reads: CSARVSEYGYTF.

The chain is built from TRBV5-1 and TRBJ2-2; TCRdb designates TRBD2, a call that cannot be tested without DNA. The CDR3 length is 17 residues. Germline lookup yields CDR1 SGHRS and CDR2 YFSETQ. This CDR3 reads CASSILGVGENTGELFF.

The chain uses TRBV24-1 and TRBJ2-1; TCRdb picks TRBD1, but there is no DNA to check that call. Germline CDR1 is KGHDR and CDR2 is SFDVKD. This CDR3 contains 14 residues. The CDR3 here is CATSEQGVRNEQFF.

The chain employs TRBV20-1 and TRBJ2-7. The germline gives CDR1 DFQATT, CDR2 SNEGSKA (reference sequence). The CDR3 runs 14 residues. The chain's CDR3 is CSARSSSGLYEQYF.

The chain uses TRBV28 and TRBJ2-7. This CDR3 has 14 amino acids. CDR1 is MDHEN and CDR2 is SYDVKM in the germline V gene. CDR3 region: CASSPLAGRYEQYF.

The CDR3: CASSLSGPHYEQYF. The gene calls are TRBV27 and TRBJ2-7; TCRdb reports TRBD2, a call that lacks DNA to check it against. This CDR3 contains 14 residues. The germline V gene encodes CDR1 MNHEY and CDR2 SMNVEV (reference sequence).

This rearrangement joins TRBV30 to TRBJ2-1; lacking DNA, the TRBD1 call made by TCRdb goes unchecked. This CDR3 is 12 amino acids long. The germline V gene has CDR1 GTSNPN and CDR2 SVGIG (reference sequence). CDR3 loop: CAWYGGYNEQFF.

The chain recombines TRBV7-3 with TRBJ2-1; TCRdb indicates TRBD2, and absent DNA this call remains unverified. This CDR3 is built from 15 residues. Germline V CDR1 and CDR2: SGHTA, FQGTGA. This chain's CDR3 is CASSLRSGRGDEQFF.

The V and J genes are TRBV29-1 and TRBJ2-6; TCRdb's assignment of TRBD1 cannot be checked, as there is no DNA. Per germline, CDR1 SQVTM and CDR2 ANQGSEA. This CDR3 is 15 amino acids long. This chain's CDR3 is CSVEPRGVGANVLTF.

CDR3 in amino acids: CASSPDGPSGANVLTF. The chain joins TRBV6-4 to TRBJ2-6; the D call of TRBD1 rests on TCRdb alone, since no DNA is present to check it. The CDR3 contains 16 residues. Germline CDR1 reads MRHNA; CDR2 reads SNTAGT.

This sequence joins TRBV7-9 and TRBJ1-1. CDR3 length: 14 amino acids. The germline V gene encodes CDR1 SEHNR and CDR2 FQNEAQ (reference sequence). This CDR3 reads CASSLSGSRTEAFF. Looking up the rest from reference TRBV7-9 and TRBJ1-1 gives the full variable domain: DTGVSQNPRHKITKRGQNVTFRCDPISEHNRLYWYRQTLGQGPEFLTYFQNEAQLEKSRLLSDRFSAERPKGSFSTLEIQRTEQGDSAMYLCASSLSGSRTEAFFGQGTRLTVV.

The CDR3 loop is CSARTGTSVSYEQYF. The chain has TRBV20-1 and TRBJ2-7; the TCRdb D gene call, TRBD2, has no DNA to confirm it. Germline loops: CDR1 DFQATT, CDR2 SNEGSKA (reference sequence). This CDR3 has 15 amino acids.

The chain recombines TRBV5-5 with TRBJ2-7. CDR1 SGHKS and CDR2 YYEKEE come from the germline V gene (reference sequence). The CDR3 is made up of 13 amino acids. The CDR3 reads CASSQTRNYEQYF.

CDR3 loop: CATSDGTGANYGYTF. The V gene is TRBV24-1, the J gene TRBJ1-2; lacking DNA, the TRBD1 call made by TCRdb goes unchecked. The CDR3 sequence is 15 residues long. Per the germline V gene, CDR1 is KGHDR and CDR2 is SFDVKD.

The V call is TRBV5-1, the J call TRBJ1-4; TCRdb gives TRBD1 as the D gene, but with no DNA this cannot be confirmed. The CDR3 runs to 15 residues. Germline V gives CDR1 SGHRS, CDR2 YFSETQ. CDR3 region: CASSLYRATNEKLFF.

The chain is built from TRBV12-3 or TRBV12-4 and TRBJ2-3; no DNA is available, so the TRBD1 call from TCRdb remains unchecked. The CDR3 contains 13 residues. The CDR3 here is CASSTQGAGGQYF.

The chain links TRBV6-2 or TRBV6-3 to TRBJ2-1. This CDR3 region has 16 residues. CDR1 and CDR2 from the germline V gene are MNHEY and SVGEGT. CDR3 residues: CASSSSLPASYNEQFF.

The chain uses TRBV7-6 and TRBJ2-5; there is no DNA to check the TCRdb D call of TRBD1. CDR1 and CDR2 from the germline V gene are SGHVS and FNYEAQ. CDR3 size: 15 residues. The CDR3: CASSPIPGTEETQYF.

This rearrangement joins TRBV7-2 to TRBJ2-5; the D gene TCRdb calls, TRBD1, cannot be checked with no DNA. This CDR3 is 14 amino acids long. Germline values: CDR1 SGHTA, CDR2 FQGNSA. The CDR3 here is CASSSPLALETQYF.

The rearrangement uses TRBV21-1 and TRBJ2-1; the D gene TCRdb calls, TRBD1, cannot be checked with no DNA. TRBV21-1 is designated a pseudogene. The CDR3 is 15 amino acids. This CDR3 reads CASSKRGSEQPEQFF.

V is TRBV7-6 and J is TRBJ2-7; the D call from TCRdb, TRBD1, cannot be confirmed without DNA. Looked up from germline, CDR1 is SGHVS and CDR2 is FNYEAQ. The CDR3 is made up of 15 amino acids. CDR3 sequence: CASSPRDRSSYEQYF.